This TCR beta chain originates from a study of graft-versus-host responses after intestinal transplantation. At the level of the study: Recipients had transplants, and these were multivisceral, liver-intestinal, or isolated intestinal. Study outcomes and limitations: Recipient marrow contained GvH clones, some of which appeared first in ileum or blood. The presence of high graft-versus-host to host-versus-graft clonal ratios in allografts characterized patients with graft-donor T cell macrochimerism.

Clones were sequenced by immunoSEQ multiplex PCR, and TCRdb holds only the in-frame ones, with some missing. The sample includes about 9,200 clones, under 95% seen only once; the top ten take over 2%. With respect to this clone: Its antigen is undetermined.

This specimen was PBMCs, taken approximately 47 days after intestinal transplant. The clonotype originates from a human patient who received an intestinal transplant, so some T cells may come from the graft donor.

CDR3 residues: CASGLVTGTLLGNQPQHF. The CDR3 region has the DNA TGTGCTAGTGGTTTGGTAACAGGGACCCTTTTGGGCAATCAGCCCCAGCATTTT. The chain uses TRBV12-5 and TRBJ1-5, with D possibly matching TRBD1 (6 bases). Between the trimmed V and J ends, which lost 0 bases and 2 bases, there was a span of 17 bases. The CDR3 totals 18 residues. Germline lookup yields CDR1 LGHNT and CDR2 FRNRAP.